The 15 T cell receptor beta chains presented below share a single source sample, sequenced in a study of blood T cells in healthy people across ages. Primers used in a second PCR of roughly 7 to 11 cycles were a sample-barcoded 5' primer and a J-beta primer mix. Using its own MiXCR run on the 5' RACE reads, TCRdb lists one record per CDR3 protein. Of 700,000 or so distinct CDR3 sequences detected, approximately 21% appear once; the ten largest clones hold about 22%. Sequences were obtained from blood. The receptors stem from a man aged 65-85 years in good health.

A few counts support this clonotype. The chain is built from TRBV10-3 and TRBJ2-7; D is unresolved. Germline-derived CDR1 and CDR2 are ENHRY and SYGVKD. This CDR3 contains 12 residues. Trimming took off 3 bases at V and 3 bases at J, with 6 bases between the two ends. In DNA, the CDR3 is TGTGCCATCAGTGAAGACAACTACGAGCAGTACGTC. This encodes CAISEDNYEQYV.

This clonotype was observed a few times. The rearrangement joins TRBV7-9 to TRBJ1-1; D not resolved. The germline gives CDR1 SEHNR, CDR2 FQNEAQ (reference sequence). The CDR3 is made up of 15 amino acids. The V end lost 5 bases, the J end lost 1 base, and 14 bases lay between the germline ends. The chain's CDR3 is CASSTDRRANTEAFF. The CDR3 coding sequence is TGTGCCAGCAGCACGGACCGGCGGGCGAACACTGAAGCTTTCTTT.

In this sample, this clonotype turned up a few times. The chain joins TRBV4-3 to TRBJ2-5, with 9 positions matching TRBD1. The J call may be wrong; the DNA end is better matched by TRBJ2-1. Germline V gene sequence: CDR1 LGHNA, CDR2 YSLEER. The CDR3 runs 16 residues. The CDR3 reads CASSQPGQGWSNEQFF. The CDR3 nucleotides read TGCGCCAGCAGCCAACCGGGACAGGGATGGAGCAATGAGCAGTTCTTC.

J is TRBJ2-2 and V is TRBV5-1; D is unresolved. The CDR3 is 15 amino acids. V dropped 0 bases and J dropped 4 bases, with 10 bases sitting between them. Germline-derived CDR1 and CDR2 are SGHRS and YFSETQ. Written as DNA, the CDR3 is TGCGCCAGCAGCTTGGCCCCGGTTGGCACCGGGGAGCTGTTTTTT. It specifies CASSLAPVGTGELFF.

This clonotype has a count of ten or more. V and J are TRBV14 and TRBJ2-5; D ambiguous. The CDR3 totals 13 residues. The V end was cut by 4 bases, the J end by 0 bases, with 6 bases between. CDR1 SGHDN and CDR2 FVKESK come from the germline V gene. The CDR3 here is CASSRLHQETQYF. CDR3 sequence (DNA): TGTGCCAGCAGCCGACTTCACCAAGAGACCCAGTACTTC.

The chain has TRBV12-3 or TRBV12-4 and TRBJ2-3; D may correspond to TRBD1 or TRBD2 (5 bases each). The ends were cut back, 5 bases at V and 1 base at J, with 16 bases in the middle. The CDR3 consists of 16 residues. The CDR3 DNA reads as TGTGCCAGCAGTCTGATCCGGGACCGAGGCACAGATACGCAGTATTTT. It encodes CASSLIRDRGTDTQYF.

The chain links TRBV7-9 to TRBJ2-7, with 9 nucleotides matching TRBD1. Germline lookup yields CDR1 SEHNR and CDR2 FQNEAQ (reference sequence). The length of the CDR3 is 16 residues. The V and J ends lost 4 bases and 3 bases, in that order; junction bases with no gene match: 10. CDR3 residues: CASSSQLRTGVYEQYF. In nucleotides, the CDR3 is TGTGCCAGCAGCTCTCAGTTGAGGACAGGGGTCTACGAGCAGTACTTC.

The DNA for the CDR3 is TGTGCCATCAGTGTCGGGAGGGGTAGGAATGAGCAGTTCTTC. The encoded protein is CAISVGRGRNEQFF. The chain combines TRBV10-3 with TRBJ2-1, with TRBD2 identical over 8 bases. The germline CDR1 and CDR2 sequences are ENHRY and SYGVKD. The CDR3 contains 14 residues. V lost 4 bases, J lost 7 bases, and 6 bases stayed unmatched.

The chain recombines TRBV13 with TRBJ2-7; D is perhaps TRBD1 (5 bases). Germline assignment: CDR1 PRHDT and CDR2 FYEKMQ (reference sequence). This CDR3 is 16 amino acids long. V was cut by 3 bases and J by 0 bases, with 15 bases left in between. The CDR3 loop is CASSFQGYPSSYEQYF. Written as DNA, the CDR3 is TGTGCCAGCAGCTTTCAGGGTTATCCGAGCTCCTACGAGCAGTACTTC. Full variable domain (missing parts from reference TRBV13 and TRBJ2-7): AAGVIQSPRHLIKEKRETATLKCYPIPRHDTVYWYQQGPGQDPQFLISFYEKMQSDKGSIPDRFSAQQFSDYHSELNMSSLELGDSALYFCASSFQGYPSSYEQYFGPGTRLTVT.

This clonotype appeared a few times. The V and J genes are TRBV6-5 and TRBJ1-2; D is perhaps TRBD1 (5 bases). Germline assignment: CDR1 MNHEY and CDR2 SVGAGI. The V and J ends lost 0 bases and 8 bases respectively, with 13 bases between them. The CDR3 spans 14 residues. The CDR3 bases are TGTGCCAGCAGTTACTCGAGAGGGGTCAGAGGCTACACCTTC. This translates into CASSYSRGVRGYTF.

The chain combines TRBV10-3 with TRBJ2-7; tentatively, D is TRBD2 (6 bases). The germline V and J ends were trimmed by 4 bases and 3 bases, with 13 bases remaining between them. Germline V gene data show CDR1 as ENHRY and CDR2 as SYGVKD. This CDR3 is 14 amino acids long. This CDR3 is CAISGKGGGYEQYF. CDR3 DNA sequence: TGTGCCATCAGTGGGAAGGGAGGCGGCTACGAGCAGTACTTC.

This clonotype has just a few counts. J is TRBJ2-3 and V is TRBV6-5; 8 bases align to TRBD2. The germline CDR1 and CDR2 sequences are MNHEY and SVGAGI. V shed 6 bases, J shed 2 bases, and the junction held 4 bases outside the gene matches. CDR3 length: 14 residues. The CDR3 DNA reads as TGTGCCAGCAGACCCGGGGGGGACACAGATACGCAGTATTTT. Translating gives CASRPGGDTDTQYF.

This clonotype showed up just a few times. The CDR3 protein is CASSLEQGAQYF. The DNA of the CDR3 is TGCGCCAGCAGCTTGGAACAGGGCGCGCAGTATTTT. This chain uses TRBV5-1 with TRBJ2-3, with a possible D match to TRBD1 (6 bases). From germline, CDR1 is SGHRS and CDR2 YFSETQ. V was shortened by 0 bases and J by 10 bases, with 9 bases between the two germline ends. This CDR3 has 12 amino acids. Based on the CDR3 plus reference TRBV5-1 and TRBJ2-3, the full variable domain is KAGVTQTPRYLIKTRGQQVTLSCSPISGHRSVSWYQQTPGQGLQFLFEYFSETQRNKGNFPGRFSGRQFSNSRSEMNVSTLELGDSALYLCASSLEQGAQYFGPGTRLTVL.

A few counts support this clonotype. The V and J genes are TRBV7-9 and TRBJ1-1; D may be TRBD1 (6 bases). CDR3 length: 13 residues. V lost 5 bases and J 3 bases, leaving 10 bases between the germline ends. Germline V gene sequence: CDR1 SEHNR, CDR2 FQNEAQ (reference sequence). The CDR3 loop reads CASSATGYTEAFF. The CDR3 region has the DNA TGTGCCAGCAGCGCCACAGGGTACACTGAAGCTTTCTTT.

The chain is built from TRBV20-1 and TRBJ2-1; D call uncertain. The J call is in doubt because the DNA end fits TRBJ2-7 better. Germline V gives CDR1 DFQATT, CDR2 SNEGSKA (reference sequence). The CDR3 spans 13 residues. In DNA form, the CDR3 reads TGCAGTGCTCGGAGCGTAACCGGGTACGAGCAGTACGTC. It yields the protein CSARSVTGYEQYV.